The entry below gives a single T cell receptor (beta chain) sequence along with its context. The target antigen is unknown. The V gene's germline CDR1 is LGHNA and CDR2 YNFKEQ. With 4 bases clipped from V and 4 bases from J, the junction kept 3 bases outside the gene matches. CDR3 size: 16 residues. The data belong to a study of shared clonotypes between healthy human individuals. Study information: A few men and a couple of women, aged 18 to 49, were donors. Overall study findings and caveats: Sequencing depth was a factor that was expected to affect clonotype sharing among donors.

Repertoires were generated with immunoSEQ multiplex PCR, while TCRdb's copy carries only in-frame clones and drops some. There are about 680,000 clones in the sample; roughly 70% occur only once, and 1.7% lies in the top ten. The V and J genes are TRBV4-2 and TRBJ2-2, with 13 bases matching TRBD2. This clonotype originated in a woman aged 25 to 39 in good health. The sample comprised memory CD4+ T cells sorted from blood. Subset defined: CD45RA-negative fraction. CDR3 in amino acids: CASSRTSGRATGELFF. The CDR3 DNA follows: TGTGCCAGCAGCCGTACTAGCGGGAGGGCCACCGGGGAGCTGTTTTTT.